This entry describes one T cell receptor beta chain. What it binds is unknown. Between the trimmed V and J ends, which lost 3 bases and 4 bases, there was a span of 11 bases. The germline CDR1 and CDR2 sequences are SGHNT and YYREEE (reference sequence). CDR3 length equals 14 residues. TCRB transcripts that were expressed got sequenced, as all of the isolated RNA had been reverse transcribed. Clones were sequenced by immunoSEQ multiplex PCR, and TCRdb holds only the in-frame ones, with some missing. The table shows 85,000 to 110,000 clones, with roughly 28% occurring only once. The data derive from a study of beta chain features in type 1 diabetes. Study details: Examination spanned about 110 million sorted cells from all samples. Study observations and caveats: Shorter TCRB CDR3s, moderately but significantly so, marked every one of the four CD4+ subsets in Type 1 diabetes patients.

Purity of each sorted population was above 95%. The specimen sequenced was central memory CD4+ T cells from blood. The chain combines TRBV5-4 with TRBJ1-3; TRBD1 might be the D (5 bases). The clonotype originates from a woman aged 18-29 years with type 1 diabetes. The CDR3: CASSSTKGGNTIYF. DNA of the CDR3: TGTGCCAGCAGCTCGACGAAGGGGGGAAACACCATATATTTT.